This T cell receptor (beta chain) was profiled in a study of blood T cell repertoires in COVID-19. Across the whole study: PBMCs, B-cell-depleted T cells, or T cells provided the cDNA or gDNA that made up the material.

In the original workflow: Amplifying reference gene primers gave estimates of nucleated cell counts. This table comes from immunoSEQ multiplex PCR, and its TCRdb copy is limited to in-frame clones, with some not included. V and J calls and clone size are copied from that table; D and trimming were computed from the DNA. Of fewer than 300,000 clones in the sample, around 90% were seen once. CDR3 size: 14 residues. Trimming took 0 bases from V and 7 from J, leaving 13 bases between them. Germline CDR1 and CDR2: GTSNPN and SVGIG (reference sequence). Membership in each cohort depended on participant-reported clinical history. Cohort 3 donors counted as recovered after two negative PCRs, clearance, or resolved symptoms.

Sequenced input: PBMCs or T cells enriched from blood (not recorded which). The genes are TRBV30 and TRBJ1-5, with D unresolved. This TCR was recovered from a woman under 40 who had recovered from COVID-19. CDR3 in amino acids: CAWSVQTGSQPQHF. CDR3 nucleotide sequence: TGTGCCTGGAGTGTACAAACGGGTTCACAGCCCCAGCATTTT.